This T cell receptor beta chain was observed in a study of OX40 agonist ivuxolimab in advanced cancers. The table came from immunoSEQ multiplex PCR; TCRdb's copy has only in-frame clones and leaves some out. This table has 75,000 to 95,000 clones, 75% to 90% appearing once. In the case of this clone: What it binds is not known.

Study-wide results and caveats: Both CD4+ and CD8+ T cell populations in blood had undergone clonal expansion by week 6 at 0.1 to 3.0 mg/kg.

This CDR3 has 15 amino acids. In germline, CDR1 is MDHEN, CDR2 SYDVKM. The germline V and J ends were trimmed by 1 base and 4 bases, with 13 bases remaining between them. The source was CD4+ or CD8+ T cells sorted from blood, collected in a trial of the OX40 agonist ivuxolimab. This TCR was sampled from an adult with an advanced solid tumor such as melanoma, head and neck, liver or kidney cancer. The V and J genes are TRBV28 and TRBJ1-2; D gene uncertain. The CDR3 loop is CASSLSSEGFYGYTF. The CDR3 DNA sequence: TGTGCCAGCAGTTTATCCTCAGAGGGATTCTATGGCTACACCTTC.